Detailed here is one T cell receptor beta chain. Antigen specificity is unknown. The sample is drawn from a study of OX40 agonist ivuxolimab in advanced cancers. Study in general: Hepatocellular carcinoma, melanoma, renal cell or head and neck cancer was diagnosed in the dose-escalation patients.

Sequencing was performed with immunoSEQ multiplex PCR; in TCRdb, only in-frame clones are kept and a portion is missing. The table lists 100,000 to 150,000 clones, around 90% of them singletons. General study points: Expanded clones belonging to CD8+ T cells outnumbered, on average, those of CD4+. Low normalized T-cell clonal expansion was also seen in some nonresponders. The authors did not determine the antigen specificity of the expanded peripheral T cells.

This TCR derives from an adult with an advanced solid tumor such as melanoma, head and neck, liver or kidney cancer. Sequenced material: CD4+ or CD8+ T cells sorted from blood, taken in a trial of the OX40 agonist ivuxolimab.

In DNA, the CDR3 is TGTGCCAGCAGCGCCGGGACGGCCTATAATTCACCCCTCCACTTT. It translates to CASSAGTAYNSPLHF. The rearrangement joins TRBV7-2 to TRBJ1-6, with D maybe TRBD1 (5 bases). This CDR3 comprises 15 residues. Trimming took 5 bases from V and 2 from J, leaving 10 bases between them. The germline V gene encodes CDR1 SGHTA and CDR2 FQGNSA. The full variable domain, rest sourced from reference TRBV7-2 and TRBJ1-6, is GAGVSQSPSNKVTEKGKDVELRCDPISGHTALYWYRQSLGQGLEFLIYFQGNSAPDKSGLPSDRFSAERTGGSVSTLTIQRTQQEDSAVYLCASSAGTAYNSPLHFGNGTRLTVT.